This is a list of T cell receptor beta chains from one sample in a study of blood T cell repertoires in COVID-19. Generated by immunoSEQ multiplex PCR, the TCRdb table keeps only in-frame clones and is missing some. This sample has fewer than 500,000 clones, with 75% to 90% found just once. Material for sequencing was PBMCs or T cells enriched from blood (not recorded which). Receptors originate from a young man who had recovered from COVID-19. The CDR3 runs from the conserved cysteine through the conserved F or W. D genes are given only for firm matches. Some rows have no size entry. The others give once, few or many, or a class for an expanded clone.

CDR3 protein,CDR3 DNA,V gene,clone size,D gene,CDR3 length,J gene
CATSGVTGTTYNEQFF,TGTGCCACCAGTGGGGTAACCGGGACTACGTACAATGAGCAGTTCTTC,TRBV24-1,NA,TRBD2,16,TRBJ2-1
CASSRPLGQGEETQYF,TGTGCCAGCTCACGACCCCTGGGACAGGGGGAAGAGACCCAGTACTTC,TRBV18,NA,TRBD1,16,TRBJ2-5
CAISVEGTYGYTF,TGTGCCATCAGTGTGGAGGGGACTTATGGCTACACCTTC,TRBV10-3,NA,NA,13,TRBJ1-2
CASSANRGSNTEAFF,TGTGCCAGCAGCGCTAACAGGGGTTCGAACACTGAAGCTTTCTTT,TRBV9,NA,TRBD1,15,TRBJ1-1
CASSSGRGYQPQHF,TGTGCCAGCAGCTCCGGCAGGGGATATCAGCCCCAGCATTTT,TRBV7-9,once,NA,14,TRBJ1-5
CASSSERENTDTQYF,TGTGCCAGCAGCTCCGAGCGGGAGAACACAGATACGCAGTATTTT,TRBV7-8,NA,TRBD2,15,TRBJ2-3
CASSPQGGITDTQYF,TGTGCCAGCAGCCCCCAGGGAGGAATCACAGATACGCAGTATTTT,TRBV7-3,NA,NA,15,TRBJ2-3
CARSRDRDYEQYF,TGTGCCCGCTCCCGGGACAGGGACTACGAGCAGTACTTC,TRBV30,NA,TRBD1,13,TRBJ2-7
CASFRQGDTEAFF,TGTGCCAGCTTCCGACAGGGCGACACTGAAGCTTTCTTT,TRBV6-6,many,TRBD1,13,TRBJ1-1
CAISQGEADTQYF,TGTGCCATCAGCCAGGGTGAGGCAGATACGCAGTATTTT,TRBV10-3,NA,NA,13,TRBJ2-3
CASSVQAVTYEQYF,TGTGCCAGCAGTGTACAGGCGGTTACCTACGAGCAGTACTTC,TRBV2,NA,NA,14,TRBJ2-7
CASGLATYVGGNEKLFF,TGTGCTAGTGGTTTGGCCACCTACGTGGGGGGTAATGAAAAACTGTTTTTT,TRBV12-5,once,NA,17,TRBJ1-4
CASSVTPDTQYF,TGCGCCAGCAGTGTCACACCCGATACGCAGTATTTT,TRBV10-2,NA,NA,12,TRBJ2-3
CASSHRSGQGENGYTF,TGTGCCAGCAGTCACAGGTCGGGACAGGGCGAGAATGGCTACACCTTC,TRBV7-6,NA,TRBD1,16,TRBJ1-2
CASSEADRGYTF,TGTGCCAGTAGTGAGGCAGATCGAGGCTACACCTTC,TRBV19,NA,NA,12,TRBJ1-2
CASSFSGTGAYEQYF,TGTGCCAGCAGTTTCTCCGGGACAGGGGCCTACGAGCAGTACTTC,TRBV28,few,TRBD1,15,TRBJ2-7
CASRFDRQGRIGNTIYF,TGTGCAAGTCGCTTCGATCGACAGGGGAGAATTGGAAACACCATATATTTT,TRBV12-2,NA,NA,17,TRBJ1-3